This TCR beta chain was observed in a study of T cells after yellow fever vaccination. Turning to the study itself: With SMART-Seq v4 Ultra Low Input, the fractions containing low cell numbers were prepared. Study-level findings and limits: Highly abundant clonotypes carried over from the bulk population could end up in FACS-sorted repertoires as contaminants. Primary-vaccination clones mostly resurfaced post-booster (about 95% CD4, around 88% CD8).

About this clonotype itself: No antigen is known for it.

The TCR cDNA carried a universal primer site and UMIs from 5'RACE template switching. TCRdb fed the 5' RACE reads into MiXCR, producing one record per CDR3 protein. The repertoire holds 300,000 or so distinct CDR3 sequences, with 13% as singletons. CDR3 size: 15 residues. Trimming left V 4 bases short and J 1 base short, with 15 bases between. Per the germline V gene, CDR1 is SGHDT and CDR2 is YYEEEE. The receptor was isolated from a young man who received the YFV17D yellow fever vaccine. The material sequenced was CD4+ T cells sorted from PBMCs, taken 45 days after the yellow fever booster vaccination. V and J are TRBV5-6 and TRBJ2-7; D is uncertain. The CDR3 region is CASSNNPGGSYEQYF. Written as DNA, the CDR3 is TGTGCCAGCAGCAACAATCCCGGCGGTTCCTACGAGCAGTACTTC.